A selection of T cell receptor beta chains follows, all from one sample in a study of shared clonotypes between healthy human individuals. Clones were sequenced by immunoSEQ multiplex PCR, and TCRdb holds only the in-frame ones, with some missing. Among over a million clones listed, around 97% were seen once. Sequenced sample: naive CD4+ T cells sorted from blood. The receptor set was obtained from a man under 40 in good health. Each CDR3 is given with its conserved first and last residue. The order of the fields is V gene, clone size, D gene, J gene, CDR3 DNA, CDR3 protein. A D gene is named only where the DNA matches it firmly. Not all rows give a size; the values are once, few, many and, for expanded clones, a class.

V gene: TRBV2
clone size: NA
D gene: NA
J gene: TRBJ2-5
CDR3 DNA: TGTGCCAGCAGTGAAGTGAGGGGCGGGACCGGCCAAGAGACCCAGTACTTC
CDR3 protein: CASSEVRGGTGQETQYF

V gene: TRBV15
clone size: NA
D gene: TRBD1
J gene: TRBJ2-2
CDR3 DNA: TGTGCCACCAGCAGAGTAAGGACAGGGACCACCGGGGAGCTGTTTTTT
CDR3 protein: CATSRVRTGTTGELFF

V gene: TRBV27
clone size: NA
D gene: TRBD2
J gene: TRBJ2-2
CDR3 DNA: TGTGCCAGCAACCCAGCGGGAGGTAGGGCCGGGGAGCTGTTTTTT
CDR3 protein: CASNPAGGRAGELFF

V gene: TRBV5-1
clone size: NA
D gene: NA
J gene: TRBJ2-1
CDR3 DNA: TGCGCCAGCAGCTTGGATGGCGAATCCTACAATGAGCAGTTCTTC
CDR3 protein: CASSLDGESYNEQFF

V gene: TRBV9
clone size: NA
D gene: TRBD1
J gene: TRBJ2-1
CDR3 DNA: TGTGCCAGCAGCCCCCGACAGGGGTTAGGTGAGCAGTTCTTC
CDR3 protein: CASSPRQGLGEQFF

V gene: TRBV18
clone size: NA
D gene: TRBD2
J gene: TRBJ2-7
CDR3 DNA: TGTGCCAGCGCACTAGCGGGAGTCTACGAGCAGTACTTC
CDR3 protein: CASALAGVYEQYF

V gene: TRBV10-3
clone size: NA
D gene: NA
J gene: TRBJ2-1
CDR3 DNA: TGTGCCATCAGCGCGGAAGGGGCCCTTAACAATGAGCAGTTCTTC
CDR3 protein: CAISAEGALNNEQFF

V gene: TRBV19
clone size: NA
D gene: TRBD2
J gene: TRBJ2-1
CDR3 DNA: TGTGCCAGTAGTAAAATCCTAGCGGGAGGGCCGGGGTTCTTC
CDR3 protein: CASSKILAGGPGFF

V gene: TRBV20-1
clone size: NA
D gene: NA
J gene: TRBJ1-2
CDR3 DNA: TGCAGTGCTAGACAGCGCTATGGCTACACCTTC
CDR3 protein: CSARQRYGYTF

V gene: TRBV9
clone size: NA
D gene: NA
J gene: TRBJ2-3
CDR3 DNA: TGTGCCAGCAGCGTAGAGTTGATGAGGACGCAGTATTTT
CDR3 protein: CASSVELMRTQYF

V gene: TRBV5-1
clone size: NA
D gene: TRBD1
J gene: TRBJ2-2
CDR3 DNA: TGCGCCAGCAGCCTCGGACAGGTGAACACCGGGGAGCTGTTTTTT
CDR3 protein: CASSLGQVNTGELFF

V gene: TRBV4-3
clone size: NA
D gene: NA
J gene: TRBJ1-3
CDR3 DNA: TGCGCCAGCAGCCTCCAGGGGAGTGGAAACACCATATATTTT
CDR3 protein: CASSLQGSGNTIYF

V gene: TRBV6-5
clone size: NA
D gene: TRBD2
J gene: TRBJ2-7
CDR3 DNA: TGTGCCAGCGCACTAGCGGTCCGTCATGGGGAGCAGTACTTC
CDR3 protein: CASALAVRHGEQYF

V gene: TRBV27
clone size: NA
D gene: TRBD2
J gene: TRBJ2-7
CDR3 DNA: TGTGCCAGCAGTTTAAGTCGACTAGCGGCAAGCTCCTACGAGCAGTACTTC
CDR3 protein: CASSLSRLAASSYEQYF

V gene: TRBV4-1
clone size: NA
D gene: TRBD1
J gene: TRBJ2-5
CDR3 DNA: TGCGCCAGCAGCCACGGTAGGGGACAGCCCCAAGAGACCCAGTACTTC
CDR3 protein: CASSHGRGQPQETQYF

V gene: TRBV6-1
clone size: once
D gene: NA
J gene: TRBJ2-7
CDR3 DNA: TGTGCCAGCAGTGAATGGGTCATATTGTTC
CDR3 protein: CASSEWVILF

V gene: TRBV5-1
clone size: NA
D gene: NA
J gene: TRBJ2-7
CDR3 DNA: TGCGCCAGCAGCTTGGACCCCGCGAGCTCCTACGAGCAGTACTTC
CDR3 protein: CASSLDPASSYEQYF

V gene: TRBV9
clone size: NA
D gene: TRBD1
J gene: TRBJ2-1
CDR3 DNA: TGTGCCAGCAGCCCGACGCCGGGACAGGGGGCCAATGAGCAGTTCTTC
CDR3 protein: CASSPTPGQGANEQFF

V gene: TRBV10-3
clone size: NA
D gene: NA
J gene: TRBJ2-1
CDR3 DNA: TGTGCCATCAGTGAGTTGCGGGACAATGAGCAGTTCTTC
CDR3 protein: CAISELRDNEQFF

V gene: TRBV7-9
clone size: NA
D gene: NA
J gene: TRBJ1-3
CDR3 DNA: TGTGCCAGCAGCTCAAATTCTGGAAACACCATATATTTT
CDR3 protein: CASSSNSGNTIYF

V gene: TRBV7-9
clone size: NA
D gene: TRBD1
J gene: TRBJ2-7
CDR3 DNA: TGTGCCAGCAGCTTGGTCGGACAGGTCTCCTACGAGCAGTACTTC
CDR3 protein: CASSLVGQVSYEQYF

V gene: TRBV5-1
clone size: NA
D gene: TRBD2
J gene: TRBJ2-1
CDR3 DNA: TGCGCCAGCAGCTTGGGGCGGGAGTTGGGTGAGCAGTTCTTC
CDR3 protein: CASSLGRELGEQFF

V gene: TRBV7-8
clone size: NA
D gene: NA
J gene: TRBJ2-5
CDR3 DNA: TGTGCCAGCAGCTTCTCAGAGGAAGAGACCCAGTACTTC
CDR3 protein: CASSFSEEETQYF

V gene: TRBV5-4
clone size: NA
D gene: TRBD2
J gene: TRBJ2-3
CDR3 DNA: TGTGCCAGCAGCCTGGGGCCTAGCGGGAAGGATACGCAGTATTTT
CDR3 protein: CASSLGPSGKDTQYF

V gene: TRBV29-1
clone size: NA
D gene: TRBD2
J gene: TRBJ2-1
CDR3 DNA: TGCAGCGGCCGACTAGCGGGAGCAAATGAGCAGTTCTTC
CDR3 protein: CSGRLAGANEQFF

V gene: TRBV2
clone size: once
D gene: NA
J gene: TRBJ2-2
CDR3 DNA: TGTGCCAGCAGGGACAAGAACACCGGGGAGCTGTTTTTT
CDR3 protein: CASRDKNTGELFF

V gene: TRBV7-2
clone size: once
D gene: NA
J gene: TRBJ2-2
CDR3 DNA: TGTGCCAGCAGCTTCCCACGAGGGCGGGGTAACACCGGGGAGCTGTTTTTT
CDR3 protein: CASSFPRGRGNTGELFF

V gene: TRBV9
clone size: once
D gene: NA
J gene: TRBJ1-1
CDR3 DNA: TGTGCCAGCAGTCCTGGCACTGAAGCTTTCTTT
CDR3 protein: CASSPGTEAFF

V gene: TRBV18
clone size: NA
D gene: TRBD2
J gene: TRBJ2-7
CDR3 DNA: TGTGCCAGCTCAATGGCTAGCGGAGCCTCCTACGAGCAGTACTTC
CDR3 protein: CASSMASGASYEQYF

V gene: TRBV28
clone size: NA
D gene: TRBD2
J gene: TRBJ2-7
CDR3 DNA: TGTGCCAGCAGGGTTTCTAGCGGGGTACCCTACGAGCAGTACTTC
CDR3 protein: CASRVSSGVPYEQYF

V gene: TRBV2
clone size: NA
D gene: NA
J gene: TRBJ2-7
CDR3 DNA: TGTGCCAGCTTATTAGACTCTCACAGCTACGAGCAGTACTTC
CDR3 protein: CASLLDSHSYEQYF

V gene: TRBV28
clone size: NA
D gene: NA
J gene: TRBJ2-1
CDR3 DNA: TGTGCCAGCGCCCCGCGTAGATCTTACAATGAGCAGTTCTTC
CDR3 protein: CASAPRRSYNEQFF

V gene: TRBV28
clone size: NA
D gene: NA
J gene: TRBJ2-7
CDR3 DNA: TGTGCCGGACCGTCCAGGGGTGGAAACTACGAGCAGTACTTC
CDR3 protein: CAGPSRGGNYEQYF

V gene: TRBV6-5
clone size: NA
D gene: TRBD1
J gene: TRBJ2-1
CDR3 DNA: TGTGCCAGCAGTTACTCCCCAGGGGGCCCGAATGAGCAGTTCTTC
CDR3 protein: CASSYSPGGPNEQFF

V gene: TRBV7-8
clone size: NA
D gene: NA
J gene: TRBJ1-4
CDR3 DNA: TGTGCCAGCAGCCGATACCCACCGGCAACTAATGAAAAACTGTTTTTT
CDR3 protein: CASSRYPPATNEKLFF

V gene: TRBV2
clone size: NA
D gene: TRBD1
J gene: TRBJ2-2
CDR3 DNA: TGTGCCAGCAGTGCCGGGACAGGGCCGAACACCGGGGAGCTGTTTTTT
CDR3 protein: CASSAGTGPNTGELFF

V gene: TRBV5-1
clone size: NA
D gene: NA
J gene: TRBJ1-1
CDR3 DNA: TGCGCCAGCAGCCAGGACACAACTAATCCTGAAGCTTTCTTT
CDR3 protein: CASSQDTTNPEAFF

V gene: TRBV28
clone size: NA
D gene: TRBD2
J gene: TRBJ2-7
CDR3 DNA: TGTGCCAGCAGTTTACCCGGGAGGGGGGAGTACTTC
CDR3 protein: CASSLPGRGEYF

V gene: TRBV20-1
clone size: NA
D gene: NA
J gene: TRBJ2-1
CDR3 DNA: TGCATGGGCGGAGCGGTCAATGAGCAGTTCTTC
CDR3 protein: CMGGAVNEQFF

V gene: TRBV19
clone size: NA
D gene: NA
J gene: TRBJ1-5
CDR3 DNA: TGTGCCAGTAGTATTTGGGAGCAGCCCCAGCATTTT
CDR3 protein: CASSIWEQPQHF

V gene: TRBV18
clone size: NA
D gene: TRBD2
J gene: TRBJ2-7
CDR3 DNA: TGTGCCAGCTCACCTTCGCGTAGCGGGATCGACGAGCAGTACTTC
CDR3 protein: CASSPSRSGIDEQYF

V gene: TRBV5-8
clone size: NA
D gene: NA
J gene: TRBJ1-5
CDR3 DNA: TGTGCCAGCAGCTCCCGGGGTCCCGGTCAGCCCCAGCATTTT
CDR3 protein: CASSSRGPGQPQHF